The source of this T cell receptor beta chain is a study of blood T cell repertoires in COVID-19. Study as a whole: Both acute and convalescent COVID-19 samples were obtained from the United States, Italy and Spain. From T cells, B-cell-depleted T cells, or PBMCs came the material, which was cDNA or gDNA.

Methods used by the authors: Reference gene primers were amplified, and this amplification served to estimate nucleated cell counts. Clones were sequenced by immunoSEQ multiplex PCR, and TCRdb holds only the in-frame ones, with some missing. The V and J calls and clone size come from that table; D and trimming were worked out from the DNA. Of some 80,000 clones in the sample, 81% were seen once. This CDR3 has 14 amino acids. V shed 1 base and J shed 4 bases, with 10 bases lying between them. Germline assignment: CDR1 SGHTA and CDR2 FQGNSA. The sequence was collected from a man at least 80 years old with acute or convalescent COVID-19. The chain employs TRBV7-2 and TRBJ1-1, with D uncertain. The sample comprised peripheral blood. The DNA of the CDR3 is TGTGCCAGCAGCTTAGGAGGGATGGGCACTGAAGCTTTCTTT. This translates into CASSLGGMGTEAFF.